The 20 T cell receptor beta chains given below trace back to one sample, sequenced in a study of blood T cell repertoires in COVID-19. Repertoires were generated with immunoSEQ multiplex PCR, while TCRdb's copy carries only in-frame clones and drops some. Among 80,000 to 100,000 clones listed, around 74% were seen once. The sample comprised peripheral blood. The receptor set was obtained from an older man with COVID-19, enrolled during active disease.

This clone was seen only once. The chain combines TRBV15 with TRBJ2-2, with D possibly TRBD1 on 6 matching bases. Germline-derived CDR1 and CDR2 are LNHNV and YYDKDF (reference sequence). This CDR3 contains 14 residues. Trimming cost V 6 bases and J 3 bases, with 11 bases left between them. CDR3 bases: TGTGCCACCAGGGAAAACAGGGACACCGGGGAGCTGTTTTTT. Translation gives CATRENRDTGELFF.

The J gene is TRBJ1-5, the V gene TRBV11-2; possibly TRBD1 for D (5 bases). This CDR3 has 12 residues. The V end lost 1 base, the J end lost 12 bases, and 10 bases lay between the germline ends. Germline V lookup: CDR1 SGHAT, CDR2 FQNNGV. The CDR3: CASSLAGQVQHF. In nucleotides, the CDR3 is TGTGCCAGCAGCTTAGCCGGACAAGTCCAGCATTTT.

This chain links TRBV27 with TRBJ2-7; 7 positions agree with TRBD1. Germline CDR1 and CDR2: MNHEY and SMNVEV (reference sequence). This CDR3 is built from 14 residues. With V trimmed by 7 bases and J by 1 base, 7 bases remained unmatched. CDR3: CASILRTGSYEQYF. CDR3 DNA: TGTGCCAGCATTCTACGGACAGGATCCTACGAGCAGTACTTC.

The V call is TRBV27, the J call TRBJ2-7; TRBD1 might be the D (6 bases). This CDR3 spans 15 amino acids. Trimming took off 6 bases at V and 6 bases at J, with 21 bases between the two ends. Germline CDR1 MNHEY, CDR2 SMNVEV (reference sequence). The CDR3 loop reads CASRYIGQSGSEQYF. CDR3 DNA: TGTGCCAGCAGGTATATCGGACAGTCAGGTTCCGAGCAGTACTTC.

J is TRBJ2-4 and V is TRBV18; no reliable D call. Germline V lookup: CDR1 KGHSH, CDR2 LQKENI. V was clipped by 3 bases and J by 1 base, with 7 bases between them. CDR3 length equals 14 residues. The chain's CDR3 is CASSPSGAKNIQYF. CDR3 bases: TGTGCCAGCTCACCTTCGGGTGCCAAAAACATTCAGTACTTC. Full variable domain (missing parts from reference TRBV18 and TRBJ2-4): NAGVMQNPRHLVRRRGQEARLRCSPMKGHSHVYWYRQLPEEGLKFMVYLQKENIIDESGMPKERFSAEFPKEGPSILRIQQVVRGDSAAYFCASSPSGAKNIQYFGAGTRLSVL.

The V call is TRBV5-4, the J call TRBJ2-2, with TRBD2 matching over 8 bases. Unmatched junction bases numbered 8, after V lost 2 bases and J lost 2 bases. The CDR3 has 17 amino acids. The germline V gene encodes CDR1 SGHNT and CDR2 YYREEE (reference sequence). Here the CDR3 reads CASSFSSGSGNTGELFF. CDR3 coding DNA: TGTGCCAGCAGCTTCTCGAGCGGGAGTGGAAACACCGGGGAGCTGTTTTTT.

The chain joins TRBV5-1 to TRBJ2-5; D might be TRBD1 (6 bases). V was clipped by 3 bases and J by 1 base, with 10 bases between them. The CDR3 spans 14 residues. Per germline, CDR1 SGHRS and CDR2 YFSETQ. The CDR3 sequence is CASSWGTSQETQYF. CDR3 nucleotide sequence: TGCGCCAGCAGCTGGGGGACAAGCCAAGAGACCCAGTACTTC.

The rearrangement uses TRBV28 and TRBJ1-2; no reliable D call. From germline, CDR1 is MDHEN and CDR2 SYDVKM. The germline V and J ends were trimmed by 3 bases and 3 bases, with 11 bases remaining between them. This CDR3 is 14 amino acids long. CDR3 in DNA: TGTGCCAGCAGTTTCCCGGGGATGGACTATGGCTACACCTTC. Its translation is CASSFPGMDYGYTF.

CDR3: CSVRTGYGEVMNTEAFF. Written as DNA, the CDR3 is TGCAGCGTTCGGACAGGGTACGGTGAAGTGATGAACACTGAAGCTTTCTTT. V usage is TRBV29-1 and J usage is TRBJ1-1; 8 nucleotides align to TRBD1. The CDR3 loop spans 17 amino acids. CDR1 and CDR2 from the germline V gene are SQVTM and ANQGSEA. V was clipped by 5 bases and J by 0 bases; unmatched bases: 14. Based on the CDR3 plus reference TRBV29-1 and TRBJ1-1, the full variable domain is SAVISQKPSRDICQRGTSLTIQCQVDSQVTMMFWYRQQPGQSLTLIATANQGSEATYESGFVIDKFPISRPNLTFSTLTVSNMSPEDSSIYLCSVRTGYGEVMNTEAFFGQGTRLTVV.

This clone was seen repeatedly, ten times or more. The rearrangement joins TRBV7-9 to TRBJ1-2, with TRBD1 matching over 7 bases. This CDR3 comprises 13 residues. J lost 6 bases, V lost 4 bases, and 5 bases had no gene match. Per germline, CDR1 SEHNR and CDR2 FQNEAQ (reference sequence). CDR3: CASSSTGVDGYTF. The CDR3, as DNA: TGTGCCAGCAGCTCCACAGGGGTGGATGGCTACACCTTC.

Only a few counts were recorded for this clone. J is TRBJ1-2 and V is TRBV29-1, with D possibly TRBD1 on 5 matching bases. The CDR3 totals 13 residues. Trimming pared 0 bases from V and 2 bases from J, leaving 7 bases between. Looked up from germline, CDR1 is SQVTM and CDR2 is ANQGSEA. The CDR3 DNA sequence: TGCAGCGTTGAAGACCCAGGGAACTATGGCTACACCTTC. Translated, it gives CSVEDPGNYGYTF.

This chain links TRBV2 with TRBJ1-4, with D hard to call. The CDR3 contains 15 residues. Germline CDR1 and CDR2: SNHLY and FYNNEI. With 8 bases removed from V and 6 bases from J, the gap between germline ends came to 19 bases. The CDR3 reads CASQNGFFGDEKLFF. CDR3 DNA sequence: TGTGCCAGCCAAAATGGTTTCTTCGGGGATGAAAAACTGTTTTTT. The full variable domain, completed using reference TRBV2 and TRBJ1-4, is EPEVTQTPSHQVTQMGQEVILRCVPISNHLYFYWYRQILGQKVEFLVSFYNNEISEKSEIFDDQFSVERPDGSNFTLKIRSTKLEDSAMYFCASQNGFFGDEKLFFGSGTQLSVL.

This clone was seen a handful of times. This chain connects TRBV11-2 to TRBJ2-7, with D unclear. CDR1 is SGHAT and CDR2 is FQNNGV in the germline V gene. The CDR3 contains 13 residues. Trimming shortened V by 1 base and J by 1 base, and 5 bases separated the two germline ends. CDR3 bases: TGTGCCAGCAGCTTAGTCGAGTCCTACGAGCAGTACTTC. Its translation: CASSLVESYEQYF.

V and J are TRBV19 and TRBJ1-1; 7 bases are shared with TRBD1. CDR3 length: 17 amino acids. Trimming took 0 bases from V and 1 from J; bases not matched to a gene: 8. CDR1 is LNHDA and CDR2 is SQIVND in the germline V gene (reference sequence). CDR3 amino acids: CASSIDGATGRNTEAFF. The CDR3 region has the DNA TGTGCCAGTAGTATAGATGGCGCGACAGGGAGGAACACTGAAGCTTTCTTT.

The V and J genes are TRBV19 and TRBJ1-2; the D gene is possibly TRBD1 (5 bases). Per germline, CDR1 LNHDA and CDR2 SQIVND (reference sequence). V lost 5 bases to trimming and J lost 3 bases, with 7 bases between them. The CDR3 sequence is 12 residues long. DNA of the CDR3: TGTGCCAGTAGTCGGGGGGACTATGGCTACACCTTC. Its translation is CASSRGDYGYTF.

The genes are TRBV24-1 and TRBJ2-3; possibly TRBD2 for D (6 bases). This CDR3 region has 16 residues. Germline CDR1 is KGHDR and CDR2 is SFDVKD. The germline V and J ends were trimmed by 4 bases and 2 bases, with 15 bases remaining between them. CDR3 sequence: CATSDSPGLNTDTQYF. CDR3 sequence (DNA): TGTGCCACCAGTGACAGTCCGGGACTGAACACAGATACGCAGTATTTT.

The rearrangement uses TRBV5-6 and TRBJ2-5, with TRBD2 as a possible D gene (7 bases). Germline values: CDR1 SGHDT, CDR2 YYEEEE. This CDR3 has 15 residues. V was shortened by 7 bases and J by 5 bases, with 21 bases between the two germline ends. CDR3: CASGGGGEGPETQYF. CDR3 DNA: TGTGCCAGCGGAGGAGGGGGGGAGGGCCCGGAGACCCAGTACTTC.

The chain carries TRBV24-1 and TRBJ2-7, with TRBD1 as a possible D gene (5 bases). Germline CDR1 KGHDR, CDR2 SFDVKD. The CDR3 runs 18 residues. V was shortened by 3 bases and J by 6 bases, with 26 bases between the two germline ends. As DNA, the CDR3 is TGTGCCACCAGTGATCCGCGCCCGGGCCGTAGGGGTCCACGCGAGCAGTACTTC. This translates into CATSDPRPGRRGPREQYF.

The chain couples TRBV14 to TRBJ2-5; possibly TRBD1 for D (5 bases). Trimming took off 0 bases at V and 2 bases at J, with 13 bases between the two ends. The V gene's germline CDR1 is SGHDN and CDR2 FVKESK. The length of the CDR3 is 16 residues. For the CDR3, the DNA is TGTGCCAGCAGCCAAGACGATCGGACACGGCAAGAGACCCAGTACTTC. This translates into CASSQDDRTRQETQYF. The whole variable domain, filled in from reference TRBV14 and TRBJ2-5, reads EAGVTQFPSHSVIEKGQTVTLRCDPISGHDNLYWYRRVMGKEIKFLLHFVKESKQDESGMPNNRFLAERTGGTYSTLKVQPAELEDSGVYFCASSQDDRTRQETQYFGPGTRLLVL.

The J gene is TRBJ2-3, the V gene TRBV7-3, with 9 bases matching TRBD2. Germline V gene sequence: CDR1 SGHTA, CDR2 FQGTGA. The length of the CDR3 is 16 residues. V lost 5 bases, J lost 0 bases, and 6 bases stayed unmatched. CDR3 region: CASSRRGTSSTDTQYF. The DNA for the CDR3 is TGTGCCAGCAGCCGGCGGGGGACTAGCAGCACAGATACGCAGTATTTT.